This T cell receptor (beta chain) derives from a study of blood T cell repertoires in COVID-19. Study-wide background: The United States, Italy and Spain were the sources of the acute and convalescent COVID-19 samples.

CDR1 and CDR2 from the germline V gene are LNHDA and SQIVND (reference sequence). The CDR3 totals 16 residues. The V end lost 3 bases, the J end lost 4 bases, and 18 bases lay between the germline ends. Those who participated ranged in age from 18 to 89 years and resided in 20 to 25 US areas. Original methodology: Counts of nucleated cells, estimated from reference gene primer amplification, were obtained. Assay: immunoSEQ multiplex PCR; the TCRdb copy retains only in-frame clones and omits some. V, J and clone size derive from that table, while D and trimming were established from the DNA sequence. Of some 270,000 clones in the sample, 75% to 85% were seen once.

The TCR comes from a woman between 45 and 65 years old with acute COVID-19. Material for sequencing was PBMCs or T cells enriched from blood (not recorded which). V and J are TRBV19 and TRBJ1-2, with unresolved D. Written as DNA, the CDR3 is TGTGCCAGTAGTATTGGGGAGCTTCTGGGCCCCTATGGCTACACCTTC. It translates to CASSIGELLGPYGYTF.